Each of the 22 T cell receptor beta chains below was sequenced from the same sample in a study of blood T cells in healthy people across ages. The second PCR ran about 6 to 12 cycles with a sample-barcoded 5' primer and J-beta primers. One entry per CDR3 protein results from TCRdb running MiXCR on the 5' RACE reads. The data show over 1,300,000 distinct CDR3 sequences, with roughly 59% seen just once and under 8.5% held by the top ten. The sequencing input was blood. The origin of the receptors is a man in his late teens or twenties in good health.

The CDR3 sequence is CASSQDQGAPNTEAFF. CDR3 DNA: TGTGCCAGCAGCCAAGATCAAGGGGCACCGAACACTGAAGCTTTCTTT. The J gene is TRBJ1-1, the V gene TRBV4-2; tentative D call: TRBD1 (5 bases). V was trimmed by 0 bases and J by 1 base, leaving 12 bases between them. CDR1 LGHNA and CDR2 YNFKEQ come from the germline V gene. The CDR3 totals 16 residues.

The chain recombines TRBV24-1 with TRBJ1-2; 7 bases align to TRBD1. Germline CDR1 is KGHDR and CDR2 is SFDVKD. V was pared by 2 bases and J by 6 bases, with 8 bases of the junction left unmatched. The CDR3 sequence is 15 residues long. The CDR3 loop reads CATSDSPLGTDGYTF. In DNA, the CDR3 is TGTGCCACCAGTGATTCCCCTTTGGGGACAGATGGCTACACCTTC.

This clonotype was counted only a few times. The chain joins TRBV6-5 to TRBJ2-5; D is possibly TRBD1 or TRBD2 (7 bases each). Trimming pared 6 bases from V and 2 bases from J, leaving 16 bases between. The germline CDR1 and CDR2 sequences are MNHEY and SVGAGI. CDR3 length: 15 amino acids. The CDR3 protein is CASSLSGTEQETQYF. CDR3 bases: TGTGCCAGCAGCCTCAGCGGGACAGAACAAGAGACCCAGTACTTC.

The V and J genes are TRBV14 and TRBJ2-1; 9 nucleotides align to TRBD2. V was clipped by 1 base and J by 0 bases; unmatched bases: 7. In germline, CDR1 is SGHDN, CDR2 FVKESK. The CDR3 covers 18 residues. CDR3 bases: TGTGCCAGCAGCCAAGGGGACCATAGCGGGAGCTCCTACAATGAGCAGTTCTTC. Protein sequence: CASSQGDHSGSSYNEQFF.

The chain joins TRBV20-1 to TRBJ1-5; D might be TRBD1 (6 bases). V gave up 6 bases and J gave up 0 bases, with 9 bases separating them. The CDR3 totals 13 residues. Germline V lookup: CDR1 DFQATT, CDR2 SNEGSKA (reference sequence). DNA of the CDR3: TGCAGTGCAGGGGGGAATAGCAATCAGCCCCAGCATTTT. This gives the protein CSAGGNSNQPQHF.

For this clonotype: A much larger clone differs from this one at a single base, so this may be a read error. The V call is TRBV29-1, the J call TRBJ2-7, with 10 positions matching TRBD1. The CDR3 has 15 residues. Germline V lookup: CDR1 SQVTM, CDR2 ANQGSEA. After removal of 7 bases from V and 3 bases from J, the junction contained 12 bases not matched to a gene. CDR3 DNA sequence: TGCAGCGCTGAGGGCTCGGGACAGGGGAGCTACGAGCAGTACTTC. It encodes CSAEGSGQGSYEQYF.

This clonotype was seen a handful of times. The chain is built from TRBV6-5 and TRBJ2-1, with D tentatively TRBD2 (5 bases). Germline CDR1 MNHEY, CDR2 SVGAGI. The germline V and J ends were trimmed by 6 bases and 5 bases, with 17 bases remaining between them. This CDR3 spans 15 amino acids. The CDR3 is CASSPADFTDNEQFF. Written as DNA, the CDR3 is TGTGCCAGCAGCCCGGCGGACTTCACTGACAATGAGCAGTTCTTC.

Only one count was recorded for this clonotype. The CDR3 DNA is TGTGCCAGCAAGCCAGGTGGGGGCGGCTATGGCTACACCTTC. It codes for CASKPGGGGYGYTF. V usage is TRBV6-1 and J usage is TRBJ1-2, with D maybe TRBD1 (6 bases). CDR1 MNHNS and CDR2 SASEGT come from the germline V gene. The CDR3 totals 14 residues. Between the trimmed V and J ends, which lost 7 bases and 4 bases, there was a span of 16 bases.

This clonotype showed up just a few times. This sequence joins TRBV20-1 and TRBJ2-5; 10 positions match TRBD2. Germline CDR1 is DFQATT and CDR2 is SNEGSKA (reference sequence). The junction had 3 bases not matched to a gene; V was cut back by 3 bases and J by 5 bases. There are 13 residues in the CDR3. The CDR3 region has the DNA TGCAGTGCTAGGACTAGCGGGTTGGAGACCCAGTACTTC. Protein: CSARTSGLETQYF.

V is TRBV5-5 and J is TRBJ1-3; D is unclear. Trimming stripped 0 bases from V and 0 bases from J, with 4 bases between. Looked up from germline, CDR1 is SGHKS and CDR2 is YYEKEE (reference sequence). CDR3 length: 14 residues. The CDR3 loop reads CASSLASSGNTIYF. DNA of the CDR3: TGTGCCAGCAGCTTGGCTAGCTCTGGAAACACCATATATTTT.

The rearrangement uses TRBV12-3 or TRBV12-4 and TRBJ1-1; TRBD1 might be the D (5 bases). The V end lost 3 bases, the J end lost 4 bases, and 18 bases lay between the germline ends. CDR3 length equals 16 residues. The CDR3: CASSFKAGGVATEAFF. CDR3 DNA sequence: TGTGCCAGCAGTTTCAAGGCGGGGGGTGTCGCCACTGAAGCTTTCTTT.

The V call is TRBV24-1, the J call TRBJ2-2; D may correspond to TRBD1 or TRBD2 (5 bases each). The CDR3 has 16 residues. Germline CDR1 and CDR2: KGHDR and SFDVKD. The ends were cut back, 4 bases at V and 4 bases at J, with 15 bases in the middle. The CDR3 DNA reads as TGTGCCACCAGTGACACACCTTCCGGGACCACCGGGGAGCTGTTTTTT. Translated: CATSDTPSGTTGELFF.

Concerning this clonotype: Just one base apart from a much larger clone, this may be a read error. V gene TRBV11-2 combines with J gene TRBJ2-1, with TRBD2 matching 8 bases. The J call may not be correct, given that the DNA end is closer to TRBJ2-7. Germline loops: CDR1 SGHAT, CDR2 FQNNGV. The CDR3 runs 14 residues. The DNA of the CDR3 is TGTGCCAGCAGCCCGACGGGGGGGAACAATGAGCAGTACTTC. Residues: CASSPTGGNNEQYF.

This clonotype was recorded a few times. J is TRBJ2-5 and V is TRBV6-1; TRBD1 is a possible D gene (6 bases). TRBJ2-7 matches the DNA end more closely, so the J call is doubtful. Germline CDR1 is MNHNS and CDR2 is SASEGT. The CDR3 has 13 residues. The CDR3 coding sequence is TGTGCCAGCAGCCACAGGGCCCTCTACGAGCAGTACTTC. Translated: CASSHRALYEQYF.

This clonotype has more than one count but fewer than ten. The chain combines TRBV29-1 with TRBJ2-7, with D possibly matching TRBD1 (6 bases). V lost 4 bases and J 2 bases, leaving 12 bases between the germline ends. This CDR3 contains 13 residues. The germline CDR1 and CDR2 sequences are SQVTM and ANQGSEA. As DNA, the CDR3 is TGCAGCGTTGGGGCCAACAGGGCCTACGAGCAGTACTTC. This gives the protein CSVGANRAYEQYF.

The sample holds a few counts of this clonotype. The chain couples TRBV6-5 to TRBJ2-4; the D call may be TRBD1 or TRBD2 (5 bases each). The end of the DNA aligns better with TRBJ2-7, so the J call may be wrong. The CDR3 has 13 residues. Germline V gene lookup returns CDR1 MNHEY and CDR2 SVGAGI. CDR3 nucleotide sequence: TGTGCCAGCAGTCGGGACCAAACCTACGAGCAGTACTTC. Amino acid sequence: CASSRDQTYEQYF.

This clonotype has just a few counts. CDR3 DNA sequence: TGCAGCGTTGAGGGGGGGGTGCGGTCTGGAAACATTCAGTACTTC. This translates into CSVEGGVRSGNIQYF. The chain links TRBV29-1 to TRBJ2-4; 7 bases line up with TRBD2. Germline V gives CDR1 SQVTM, CDR2 ANQGSEA. After removal of 3 bases from V and 6 bases from J, the junction contained 11 bases not matched to a gene. This CDR3 has 15 amino acids.

V gene TRBV12-5 combines with J gene TRBJ2-1; 7 bases line up with TRBD1. The ends lost 1 base at V and 4 bases at J; junction bases unmatched: 7. The CDR3 runs 16 residues. CDR1 LGHNT and CDR2 FRNRAP come from the germline V gene. DNA of the CDR3: TGTGCTAGTGGTTTGGAAACCGGGACAGAATACAATGAGCAGTTCTTC. Encoded protein: CASGLETGTEYNEQFF.

This clonotype was picked up a small number of times. V gene TRBV20-1 combines with J gene TRBJ2-1, with D unclear. This CDR3 is 14 amino acids long. V was clipped by 2 bases and J by 5 bases, with 13 bases between them. CDR1 is DFQATT and CDR2 is SNEGSKA in the germline V gene (reference sequence). In nucleotides, the CDR3 is TGCAGTGCTAGACACTATAATTTCCACAATGAGCAGTTCTTC. This gives the protein CSARHYNFHNEQFF.

The genes are TRBV7-2 and TRBJ1-2; 7 nucleotides line up with TRBD1. The CDR3 runs to 15 residues. The germline V gene has CDR1 SGHTA and CDR2 FQGNSA. V lost 5 bases and J lost 6; bases outside the gene matches: 12. Written as DNA, the CDR3 is TGTGCCAGCAGCCGCCCTACAGGGGAAGGGGATGGCTACACCTTC. It specifies CASSRPTGEGDGYTF.

The chain employs TRBV5-1 and TRBJ2-7; either TRBD1 or TRBD2 may fit D (5 bases each). Between the trimmed V and J ends, which lost 4 bases and 2 bases, there was a span of 13 bases. The germline V gene has CDR1 SGHRS and CDR2 YFSETQ. The CDR3 sequence is 14 residues long. The DNA of the CDR3 is TGCGCCAGCAGCCAAACGGGGACCCCCTACGAGCAGTACTTC. Translated: CASSQTGTPYEQYF.

This chain joins TRBV27 and TRBJ2-5; D may be TRBD2 (5 bases). There are 15 residues in the CDR3. CDR1 MNHEY and CDR2 SMNVEV come from the germline V gene (reference sequence). Trimming left V 3 bases short and J 1 base short, with 12 bases between. The CDR3 here is CASSLESGLQETQYF. CDR3 coding DNA: TGTGCCAGCAGTTTGGAGAGCGGACTCCAAGAGACCCAGTACTTC.